The 32 T cell receptor beta chains given below trace back to one sample, sequenced in a study of blood T cell repertoires in COVID-19. Sequencing was performed with immunoSEQ multiplex PCR; in TCRdb, only in-frame clones are kept and a portion is missing. The sample has some 100,000 clones, just over 90% seen once. The sample comprised peripheral blood. Source of these receptors: a man aged 55 to 70 with acute or convalescent COVID-19.

This clone was seen just once. The chain couples TRBV3-1 (or the pseudogene TRBV3-2) to TRBJ2-1, with 11 bases aligning to TRBD2. With 6 bases clipped from V and 7 bases from J, the junction kept 11 bases outside the gene matches. Germline CDR1 is LGHDT and CDR2 is YNNKEL (reference sequence). This CDR3 spans 16 amino acids. CDR3 region: CASSQDFTSGRNEQFF. CDR3 in DNA: TGTGCCAGCAGTCAGGACTTCACTAGCGGGAGAAATGAGCAGTTCTTC.

The V gene is TRBV14, the J gene TRBJ2-6; D perhaps matches TRBD2 (6 bases). Germline V gene lookup returns CDR1 SGHDN and CDR2 FVKESK. The length of the CDR3 is 13 residues. The ends were cut back, 8 bases at V and 2 bases at J, with 7 bases in the middle. The CDR3 region is CASGRTGANVLTF. The CDR3 DNA reads TGTGCCAGCGGGAGGACTGGGGCCAACGTCCTGACTTTC.

The chain combines TRBV9 with TRBJ1-1; tentative D call: TRBD1 (5 bases). The V end was cut by 0 bases, the J end by 3 bases, with 12 bases between. This CDR3 has 15 residues. CDR1 is SGDLS, CDR2 YYNGEE, per germline. The CDR3 region has the DNA TGTGCCAGCAGCGTAGTCGCTCGGGGGGACACTGAAGCTTTCTTT. Its protein is CASSVVARGDTEAFF.

The V call is TRBV6-2 or TRBV6-3, the J call TRBJ2-2; 8 bases map to TRBD2. Germline CDR1 is MNHEY and CDR2 is SVGEGT. The CDR3 has 16 residues. The J segment lost 2 bases and the V segment lost 6 bases, leaving 8 bases of the junction unmatched. The CDR3 DNA follows: TGTGCCAGCAGCCCTACTAGCGGAGTCAACACCGGGGAGCTGTTTTTT. It yields the protein CASSPTSGVNTGELFF.

This clone was seen more than once but under ten times. The chain uses TRBV13 and TRBJ1-3; D might be TRBD1 (5 bases). This CDR3 contains 16 residues. V lost 4 bases and J lost 0, with 13 bases in between. Germline CDR1 reads PRHDT; CDR2 reads FYEKMQ (reference sequence). As DNA, the CDR3 is TGTGCCAGCAGCTCGGCGGGGCAGTTCTCTGGAAACACCATATATTTT. As protein: CASSSAGQFSGNTIYF.

This rearrangement joins TRBV7-3 to TRBJ1-1; D is ambiguous. V lost 1 base and J 7 bases, leaving 10 bases between the germline ends. The CDR3 totals 13 residues. CDR1 and CDR2 (germline): SGHTA, FQGTGA. The CDR3: CASSLRWGGEAFF. The CDR3, as DNA: TGTGCCAGCAGCTTAAGGTGGGGAGGTGAAGCTTTCTTT.

The chain joins TRBV16 to TRBJ2-4; a weak D match, TRBD2 (6 bases). This CDR3 contains 15 residues. The V end lost 4 bases, the J end lost 9 bases, and 19 bases lay between the germline ends. Germline V gene sequence: CDR1 KGHSY, CDR2 FQNENV. In DNA, the CDR3 is TGTGCCAGCAGCCCGCGGGACCCGCGTTCCGGCATTCAGTACTTC. Its protein is CASSPRDPRSGIQYF.

The V and J genes are TRBV2 and TRBJ2-3; the D gene is possibly TRBD2 (6 bases). Germline lookup yields CDR1 SNHLY and CDR2 FYNNEI. The CDR3 length is 15 residues. V gave up 2 bases and J gave up 6 bases, with 15 bases separating them. Here the CDR3 reads CASSELASGLDTQYF. In nucleotides, the CDR3 is TGTGCCAGCAGTGAACTAGCGTCTGGTCTGGATACGCAGTATTTT. Filled out from reference TRBV2 and TRBJ2-3, the complete variable domain reads EPEVTQTPSHQVTQMGQEVILRCVPISNHLYFYWYRQILGQKVEFLVSFYNNEISEKSEIFDDQFSVERPDGSNFTLKIRSTKLEDSAMYFCASSELASGLDTQYFGPGTRLTVL.

V and J are TRBV18 and TRBJ2-3; 8 nucleotides align to TRBD2. Germline V lookup: CDR1 KGHSH, CDR2 LQKENI. The CDR3 runs 16 residues. V gave up 3 bases and J gave up 0 bases; unmatched junction bases: 5. DNA for the CDR3: TGTGCCAGCTCACCCCTCAGCGGGAGTAGCACAGATACGCAGTATTTT. Translated, it gives CASSPLSGSSTDTQYF.

This rearrangement joins TRBV6-2 or TRBV6-3 to TRBJ1-1, with D maybe TRBD1 (5 bases). Germline V CDR1 and CDR2: MNHEY, SVGEGT. Trimming cost V 6 bases and J 1 base, with 12 bases left between them. The CDR3 spans 14 residues. The CDR3 region is CASSWGPPNTEAFF. CDR3 bases: TGTGCCAGCAGCTGGGGCCCGCCGAACACTGAAGCTTTCTTT.

The genes are TRBV10-3 and TRBJ2-1; 7 bases fit TRBD2. V was pared by 3 bases and J by 9 bases, with 8 bases of the junction left unmatched. The germline V gene has CDR1 ENHRY and CDR2 SYGVKD. This CDR3 is 14 amino acids long. The CDR3 reads CAISDGLGAGEQFF. The CDR3 nucleotides are TGTGCCATCAGTGATGGACTAGGGGCGGGTGAGCAGTTCTTC.

This chain connects TRBV2 to TRBJ1-5; D gene ambiguous. This CDR3 comprises 14 residues. V was clipped by 5 bases and J by 0 bases, with 8 bases between them. CDR1 is SNHLY and CDR2 is FYNNEI in the germline V gene. The DNA for the CDR3 is TGTGCCAGCAGTAAAGACGGTAGCAATCAGCCCCAGCATTTT. This translates into CASSKDGSNQPQHF.

This clone has only a few counts. The J gene is TRBJ1-1, the V gene TRBV7-9; 10 bases align to TRBD1. The CDR3 runs 14 residues. The germline CDR1 and CDR2 sequences are SEHNR and FQNEAQ (reference sequence). The V gene end was trimmed by 3 bases and the J gene end by 4 bases; junction bases not matched to a gene: 2. The CDR3 reads CASSFDRGPTEAFF. The CDR3 DNA follows: TGTGCCAGCAGCTTTGACAGGGGGCCCACTGAAGCTTTCTTT. The whole variable domain, remainder taken from reference TRBV7-9 and TRBJ1-1, is DTGVSQNPRHKITKRGQNVTFRCDPISEHNRLYWYRQTLGQGPEFLTYFQNEAQLEKSRLLSDRFSAERPKGSFSTLEIQRTEQGDSAMYLCASSFDRGPTEAFFGQGTRLTVV.

This clone was detected once. The CDR3 nucleotides are TGTGCCAGCAGCTTAAGGACAGGGGCCGCATTACAGTACTTC. Its protein product is CASSLRTGAALQYF. The V and J genes are TRBV5-4 and TRBJ2-7; 9 positions agree with TRBD1. The germline CDR1 and CDR2 sequences are SGHNT and YYREEE (reference sequence). The CDR3 runs 14 residues. V shed 2 bases and J 10 bases; nucleotides not matched to a gene: 10.

The rearrangement joins TRBV9 to TRBJ2-3; possibly TRBD1 for D (5 bases). Germline V CDR1 and CDR2: SGDLS, YYNGEE. The germline V and J ends were trimmed by 5 bases and 4 bases, with 8 bases remaining between them. This CDR3 comprises 12 residues. The CDR3 here is CASSQGADTQYF. CDR3 DNA sequence: TGTGCCAGCAGTCAAGGGGCAGATACGCAGTATTTT.

J is TRBJ1-6 and V is TRBV10-3, with D possibly matching TRBD1 (6 bases). This CDR3 region has 17 residues. Looked up from germline, CDR1 is ENHRY and CDR2 is SYGVKD. The V and J ends lost 0 bases and 5 bases respectively, with 14 bases between them. The CDR3 here is CAISESVGAGNNSPLHF. In DNA form, the CDR3 reads TGTGCCATCAGTGAGTCGGTGGGGGCCGGCAATAATTCACCCCTCCACTTT.

This chain links TRBV6-4 with TRBJ2-1; D gene uncertain. Germline V gene lookup returns CDR1 MRHNA and CDR2 SNTAGT. V was shortened by 5 bases and J by 8 bases, with 13 bases between the two germline ends. The CDR3 consists of 13 residues. CDR3 residues: CASSRERSDEQFF. CDR3 DNA sequence: TGTGCCAGCAGTAGAGAGAGGTCAGATGAGCAGTTCTTC.

The V call is TRBV11-3, the J call TRBJ2-1, with TRBD2 matching 10 bases. CDR3 size: 16 residues. Looked up from germline, CDR1 is SGHNT and CDR2 is YENEEA. V was pared by 5 bases and J by 10 bases, with 14 bases of the junction left unmatched. The CDR3, as DNA: TGTGCCAGCAGCCAGACGTCGGGACTAGCGTTCAACGAGCAGTTCTTC. This encodes CASSQTSGLAFNEQFF. Supplemented by reference TRBV11-3 and TRBJ2-1, the full variable domain reads EAGVVQSPRYKIIEKKQPVAFWCNPISGHNTLYWYLQNLGQGPELLIRYENEEAVDDSQLPKDRFSAERLKGVDSTLKIQPAELGDSAVYLCASSQTSGLAFNEQFFGPGTRLTVL.

This clone was counted once. The rearrangement uses TRBV19 and TRBJ2-2; 8 bases align to TRBD2. Germline V gives CDR1 LNHDA, CDR2 SQIVND (reference sequence). The CDR3 sequence is 16 residues long. The V segment lost 3 bases and the J segment 1 base; nucleotides outside the gene matches: 4. CDR3 nucleotides: TGTGCCAGTAGTATGGGGCTAGCGGGGAACACCGGGGAGCTGTTTTTT. Protein product: CASSMGLAGNTGELFF. The full variable domain, in which reference TRBV19 and TRBJ2-2 provide the parts outside the CDR3, is DGGITQSPKYLFRKEGQNVTLSCEQNLNHDAMYWYRQDPGQGLRLIYYSQIVNDFQKGDIAEGYSVSREKKESFPLTVTSAQKNPTAFYLCASSMGLAGNTGELFFGEGSRLTVL.

The chain couples TRBV7-6 to TRBJ2-3; the match to TRBD2 covers 9 bases. The CDR3 covers 19 residues. J gave up 2 bases and V 4 bases, and 16 bases lay outside the gene matches. Germline V gives CDR1 SGHVS, CDR2 FNYEAQ. The CDR3 coding sequence is TGTGCCAGCAGCTCAAGCGGGGGGCTAGCGGAAACCTACACAGATACGCAGTATTTT. Translating it yields CASSSSGGLAETYTDTQYF. Looking up the rest from reference TRBV7-6 and TRBJ2-3 gives the full variable domain: GAGVSQSPRYKVTKRGQDVALRCDPISGHVSLYWYRQALGQGPEFLTYFNYEAQQDKSGLPNDRFSAERPEGSISTLTIQRTEQRDSAMYRCASSSSGGLAETYTDTQYFGPGTRLTVL.

CDR3 in amino acids: CASSLVAGNTEAFF. In nucleotides, the CDR3 is TGCGCCAGCAGCTTGGTTGCGGGGAACACTGAAGCTTTCTTT. V is TRBV5-1 and J is TRBJ1-1; D gene ambiguous. The ends were cut back, 0 bases at V and 1 base at J, with 7 bases in the middle. Germline CDR1 reads SGHRS; CDR2 reads YFSETQ. CDR3 length: 14 residues.

The J gene is TRBJ2-1, the V gene TRBV3-1 (or the pseudogene TRBV3-2); D is uncertain. The CDR3 loop spans 13 amino acids. CDR1 LGHDT and CDR2 YNNKEL come from the germline V gene (reference sequence). V lost 2 bases to trimming and J lost 4 bases, with 6 bases between them. The CDR3 here is CASSQLSYNEQFF. The CDR3 nucleotides read TGTGCCAGCAGCCAACTCTCTTACAATGAGCAGTTCTTC.

This rearrangement joins TRBV9 to TRBJ2-4, with 7 bases lining up with TRBD1. There are 14 residues in the CDR3. Unmatched junction bases numbered 7, after V lost 3 bases and J lost 7 bases. CDR1 is SGDLS and CDR2 is YYNGEE in the germline V gene. The CDR3 here is CASSEDRDHNIQYF. The CDR3 DNA reads TGTGCCAGCAGCGAAGACAGGGATCACAACATTCAGTACTTC.

V gene TRBV7-2 combines with J gene TRBJ2-7, with no clear D. This CDR3 comprises 13 residues. V dropped 2 bases and J dropped 3 bases, with 8 bases sitting between them. CDR1 is SGHTA, CDR2 FQGNSA, per germline. The CDR3 DNA follows: TGTGCCAGCAGCTTACAACTACTCTACGAGCAGTACTTC. This codes for CASSLQLLYEQYF.

CDR3 in DNA: TGTGCCAGCAGCACAGGGGCGGGTGAAAAACTGTTTTTT. This gives the protein CASSTGAGEKLFF. This chain joins TRBV28 and TRBJ1-4, with 7 bases fitting TRBD1. Trimming cost V 6 bases and J 7 bases; bases outside gene matches: 5. This CDR3 has 13 residues. Looked up from germline, CDR1 is MDHEN and CDR2 is SYDVKM.

Here the CDR3 DNA reads TGTGCCTGGAGTGTCGGTTCGGGGGGACATGGGAATTCACCCCTCCACTTT. Protein product: CAWSVGSGGHGNSPLHF. The V call is TRBV30, the J call TRBJ1-6, with D possibly matching TRBD1 (6 bases). Germline V gives CDR1 GTSNPN, CDR2 SVGIG (reference sequence). The CDR3 consists of 17 residues. Trimming took 0 bases from V and 7 from J, leaving 19 bases between them.

The V call is TRBV24-1, the J call TRBJ2-3; tentative D call: TRBD2 (5 bases). Trimming removed 6 bases from V and 0 bases from J, with 9 bases in between. CDR1 is KGHDR, CDR2 SFDVKD, per germline. The CDR3 has 14 amino acids. The CDR3 bases are TGTGCCACCAGTAAGGGAGCTAGCACAGATACGCAGTATTTT. Translation: CATSKGASTDTQYF.

V usage is TRBV9 and J usage is TRBJ2-1; 9 nucleotides match TRBD2. V shed 4 bases and J 5 bases; nucleotides not matched to a gene: 13. The CDR3 consists of 17 residues. Germline V gives CDR1 SGDLS, CDR2 YYNGEE. CDR3 in DNA: TGTGCCAGCAGCCTTCGGGACCGGACTAGCGCCCACAATGAGCAGTTCTTC. Amino acids: CASSLRDRTSAHNEQFF.

This chain uses TRBV19 with TRBJ2-6; weak D call: TRBD2 (5 bases). Per germline, CDR1 LNHDA and CDR2 SQIVND (reference sequence). Trimming removed 3 bases at V and 7 bases at J, with 7 bases between. There are 13 residues in the CDR3. The DNA of the CDR3 is TGTGCCAGTAGTATTCGGGGAGCCAACGTCCTGACTTTC. This codes for CASSIRGANVLTF.

This clone was detected only a few times. The rearrangement links TRBV7-8 to TRBJ2-5; the D is unclear. Trimming took 1 base from V and 1 from J, leaving 7 bases between them. In germline, CDR1 is SGHVS, CDR2 FQNEAQ. CDR3 length: 14 amino acids. In DNA, the CDR3 is TGTGCCAGCAGCTTAGTGACTGTCCAAGAGACCCAGTACTTC. It yields the protein CASSLVTVQETQYF.

V gene TRBV10-3 combines with J gene TRBJ2-4, with D tentatively TRBD1 (5 bases). Looked up from germline, CDR1 is ENHRY and CDR2 is SYGVKD. This CDR3 is built from 13 residues. V lost 0 bases, J lost 10 bases, and 10 bases lay in between. The CDR3 DNA reads as TGTGCCATCAGTGAGTCCAGGGAATCTATTCAGTACTTC. Translated, it gives CAISESRESIQYF.

The CDR3 region is CSVEDGRYSYNEQFF. The CDR3 DNA is TGCAGCGTTGAAGATGGCAGGTACTCCTACAATGAGCAGTTCTTC. The chain couples TRBV29-1 to TRBJ2-1; unclear D gene. CDR1 and CDR2 (germline): SQVTM, ANQGSEA. V was shortened by 0 bases and J by 0 bases, with 9 bases between the two germline ends. This CDR3 spans 15 amino acids.